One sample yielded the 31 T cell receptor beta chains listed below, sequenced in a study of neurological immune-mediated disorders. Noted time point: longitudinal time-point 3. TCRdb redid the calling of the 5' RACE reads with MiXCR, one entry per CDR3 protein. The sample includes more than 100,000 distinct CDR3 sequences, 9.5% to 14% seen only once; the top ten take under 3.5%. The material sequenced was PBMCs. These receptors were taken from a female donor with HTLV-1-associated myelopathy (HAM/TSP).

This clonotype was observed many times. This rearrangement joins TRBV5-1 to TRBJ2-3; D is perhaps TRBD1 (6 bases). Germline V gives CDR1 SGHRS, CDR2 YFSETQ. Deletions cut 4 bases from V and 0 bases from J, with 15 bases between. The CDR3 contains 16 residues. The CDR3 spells CASSPRTAASTDTQYF. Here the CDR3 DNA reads TGCGCCAGCAGCCCTCGGACAGCCGCTAGCACAGATACGCAGTATTTT. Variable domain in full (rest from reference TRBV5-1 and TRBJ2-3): KAGVTQTPRYLIKTRGQQVTLSCSPISGHRSVSWYQQTPGQGLQFLFEYFSETQRNKGNFPGRFSGRQFSNSRSEMNVSTLELGDSALYLCASSPRTAASTDTQYFGPGTRLTVL.

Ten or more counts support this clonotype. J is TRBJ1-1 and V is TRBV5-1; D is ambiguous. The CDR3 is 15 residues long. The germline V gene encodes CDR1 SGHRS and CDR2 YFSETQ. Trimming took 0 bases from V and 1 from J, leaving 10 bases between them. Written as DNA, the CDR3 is TGCGCCAGCAGCTTGGATCCGTTTGAGAACACTGAAGCTTTCTTT. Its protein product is CASSLDPFENTEAFF.

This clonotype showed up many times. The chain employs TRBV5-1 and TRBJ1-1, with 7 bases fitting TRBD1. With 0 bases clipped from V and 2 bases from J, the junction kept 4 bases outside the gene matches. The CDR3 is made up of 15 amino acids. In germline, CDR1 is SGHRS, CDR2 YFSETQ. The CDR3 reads CASSLGTGDNTEAFF. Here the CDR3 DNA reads TGCGCCAGCAGCTTGGGGACAGGAGATAACACTGAAGCTTTCTTT.

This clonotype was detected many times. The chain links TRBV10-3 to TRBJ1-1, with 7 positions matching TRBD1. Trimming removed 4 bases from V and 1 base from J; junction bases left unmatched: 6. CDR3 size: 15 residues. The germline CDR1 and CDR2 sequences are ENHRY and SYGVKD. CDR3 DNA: TGTGCCATCAGTGTCCTGGGACAGAGGAACACTGAAGCTTTCTTT. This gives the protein CAISVLGQRNTEAFF.

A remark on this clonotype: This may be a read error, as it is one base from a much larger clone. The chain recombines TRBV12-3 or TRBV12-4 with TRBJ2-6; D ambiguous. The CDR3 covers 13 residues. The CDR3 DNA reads TGTGTCAGCAGTATTATTGGGGCCAACGTCCTGACTTTC. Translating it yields CVSSIIGANVLTF.

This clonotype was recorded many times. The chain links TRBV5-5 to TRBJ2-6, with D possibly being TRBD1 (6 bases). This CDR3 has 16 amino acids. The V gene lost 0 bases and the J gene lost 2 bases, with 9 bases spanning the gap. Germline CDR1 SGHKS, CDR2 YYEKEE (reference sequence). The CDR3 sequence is CASSLEDRPGANVLTF. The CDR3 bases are TGTGCCAGCAGCTTGGAAGACAGGCCTGGGGCCAACGTCCTGACTTTC.

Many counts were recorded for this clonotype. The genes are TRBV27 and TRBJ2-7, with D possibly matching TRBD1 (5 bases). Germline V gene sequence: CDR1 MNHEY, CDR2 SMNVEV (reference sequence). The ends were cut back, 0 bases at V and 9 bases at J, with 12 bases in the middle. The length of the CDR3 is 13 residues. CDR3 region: CASSLSRQSGQYF. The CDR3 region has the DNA TGTGCCAGCAGTTTATCGAGACAGTCAGGGCAGTACTTC.

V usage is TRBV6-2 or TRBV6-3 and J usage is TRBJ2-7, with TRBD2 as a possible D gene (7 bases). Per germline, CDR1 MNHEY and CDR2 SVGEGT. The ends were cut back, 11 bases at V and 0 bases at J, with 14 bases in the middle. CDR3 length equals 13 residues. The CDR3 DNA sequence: TGTGCCGCGGGGGCAGGGTTCTCCTACGAGCAGTACTTC. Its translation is CAAGAGFSYEQYF.

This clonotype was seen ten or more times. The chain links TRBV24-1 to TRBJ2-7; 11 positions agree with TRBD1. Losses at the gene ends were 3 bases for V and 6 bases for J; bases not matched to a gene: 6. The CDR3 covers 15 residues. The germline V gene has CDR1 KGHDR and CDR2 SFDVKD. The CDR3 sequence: CATSDTGTGGFEQYF. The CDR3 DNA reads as TGTGCCACCAGTGATACCGGGACAGGGGGTTTCGAGCAGTACTTC.

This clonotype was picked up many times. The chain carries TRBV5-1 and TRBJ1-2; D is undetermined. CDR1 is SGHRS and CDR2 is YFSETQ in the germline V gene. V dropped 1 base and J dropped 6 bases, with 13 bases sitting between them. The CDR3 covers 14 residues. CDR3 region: CASSLQSLENGYTF. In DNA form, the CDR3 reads TGCGCCAGCAGCTTGCAATCCTTAGAGAATGGCTACACCTTC.

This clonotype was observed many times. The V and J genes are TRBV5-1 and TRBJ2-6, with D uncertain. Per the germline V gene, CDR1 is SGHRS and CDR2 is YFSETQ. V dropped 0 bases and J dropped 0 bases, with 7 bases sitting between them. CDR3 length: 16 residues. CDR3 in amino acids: CASSLEQISGANVLTF. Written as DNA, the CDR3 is TGCGCCAGCAGCTTGGAACAGATCTCTGGGGCCAACGTCCTGACTTTC.

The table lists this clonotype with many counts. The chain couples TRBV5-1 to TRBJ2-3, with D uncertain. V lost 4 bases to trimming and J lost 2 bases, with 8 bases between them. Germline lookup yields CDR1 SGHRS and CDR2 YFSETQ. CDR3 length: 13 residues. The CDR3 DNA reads TGCGCCAGCAGCCCCGACAACACAGATACGCAGTATTTT. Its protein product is CASSPDNTDTQYF.

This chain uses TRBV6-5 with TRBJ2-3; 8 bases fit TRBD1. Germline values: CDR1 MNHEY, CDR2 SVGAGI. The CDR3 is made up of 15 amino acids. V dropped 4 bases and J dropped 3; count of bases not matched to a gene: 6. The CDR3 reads CASSSPGGGTDTQYF. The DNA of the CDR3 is TGTGCCAGCAGTTCGCCAGGGGGCGGGACAGATACGCAGTATTTT.

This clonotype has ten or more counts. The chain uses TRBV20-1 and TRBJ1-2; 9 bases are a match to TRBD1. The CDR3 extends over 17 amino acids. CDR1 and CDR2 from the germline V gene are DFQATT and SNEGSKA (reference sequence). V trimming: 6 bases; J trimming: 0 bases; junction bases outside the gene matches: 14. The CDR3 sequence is CSAPGQGRILANYGYTF. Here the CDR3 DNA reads TGCAGTGCCCCGGGACAGGGAAGAATCCTAGCTAACTATGGCTACACCTTC.

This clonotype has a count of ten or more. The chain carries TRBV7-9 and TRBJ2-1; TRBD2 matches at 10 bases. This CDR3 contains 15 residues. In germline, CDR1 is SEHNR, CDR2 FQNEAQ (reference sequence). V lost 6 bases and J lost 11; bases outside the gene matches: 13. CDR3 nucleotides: TGTGCCAGCAGTCAAGCGGTAGCGGGGGGTCGACAGCAGTTCTTC. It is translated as CASSQAVAGGRQQFF. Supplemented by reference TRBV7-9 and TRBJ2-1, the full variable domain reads DTGVSQNPRHKITKRGQNVTFRCDPISEHNRLYWYRQTLGQGPEFLTYFQNEAQLEKSRLLSDRFSAERPKGSFSTLEIQRTEQGDSAMYLCASSQAVAGGRQQFFGPGTRLTVL.

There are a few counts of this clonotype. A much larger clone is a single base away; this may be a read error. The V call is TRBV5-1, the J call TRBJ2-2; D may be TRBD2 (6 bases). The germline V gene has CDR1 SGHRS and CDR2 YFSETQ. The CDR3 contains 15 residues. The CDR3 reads CASSPLSRGSGEPFF. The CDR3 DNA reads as TGCGCCAGCAGCCCTCTAAGTCGGGGGTCCGGGGAGCCGTTTTTT.

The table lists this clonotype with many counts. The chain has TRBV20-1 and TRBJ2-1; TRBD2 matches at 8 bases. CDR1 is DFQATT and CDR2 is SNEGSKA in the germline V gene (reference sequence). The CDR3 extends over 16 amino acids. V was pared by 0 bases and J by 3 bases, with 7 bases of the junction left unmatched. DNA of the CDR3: TGCAGTGCTAGAGACCCCAGCGGGGGCTACTACAATGAGCAGTTCTTC. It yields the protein CSARDPSGGYYNEQFF.

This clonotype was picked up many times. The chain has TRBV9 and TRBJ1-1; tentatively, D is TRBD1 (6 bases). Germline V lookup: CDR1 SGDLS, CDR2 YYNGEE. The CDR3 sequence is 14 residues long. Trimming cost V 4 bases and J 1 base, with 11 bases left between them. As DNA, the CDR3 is TGTGCCAGCAGCCTAGGGGGGGGGAACACTGAAGCTTTCTTT. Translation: CASSLGGGNTEAFF.

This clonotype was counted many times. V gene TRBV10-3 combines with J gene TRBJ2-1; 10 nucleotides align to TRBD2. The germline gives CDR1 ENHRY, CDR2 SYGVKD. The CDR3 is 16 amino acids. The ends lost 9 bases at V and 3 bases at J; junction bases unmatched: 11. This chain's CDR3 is CAITTTLAGDYNEQFF. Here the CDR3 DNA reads TGTGCCATTACTACCACCCTAGCGGGGGACTACAATGAGCAGTTCTTC.

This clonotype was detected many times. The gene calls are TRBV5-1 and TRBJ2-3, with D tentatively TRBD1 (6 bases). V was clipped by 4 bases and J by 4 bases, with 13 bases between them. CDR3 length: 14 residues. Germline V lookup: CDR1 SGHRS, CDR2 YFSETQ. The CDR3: CASSKDRTPDTQYF. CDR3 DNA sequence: TGCGCCAGCAGCAAAGACAGGACCCCAGATACGCAGTATTTT.

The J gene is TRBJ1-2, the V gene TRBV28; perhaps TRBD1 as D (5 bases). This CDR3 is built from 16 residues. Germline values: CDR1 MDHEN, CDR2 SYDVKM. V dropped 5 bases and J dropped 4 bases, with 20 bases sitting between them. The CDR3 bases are TGTGCCAGCAGTCCTTCCGGGGCGGGGACGGGCTATGGCTACACCTTC. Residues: CASSPSGAGTGYGYTF.

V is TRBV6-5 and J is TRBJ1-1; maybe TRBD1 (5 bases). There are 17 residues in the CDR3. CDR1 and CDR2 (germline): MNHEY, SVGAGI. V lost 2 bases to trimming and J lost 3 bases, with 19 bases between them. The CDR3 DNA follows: TGTGCCAGCAGTTACGTGCAGGGATCCATGGTGGACACTGAAGCTTTCTTT. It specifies CASSYVQGSMVDTEAFF.

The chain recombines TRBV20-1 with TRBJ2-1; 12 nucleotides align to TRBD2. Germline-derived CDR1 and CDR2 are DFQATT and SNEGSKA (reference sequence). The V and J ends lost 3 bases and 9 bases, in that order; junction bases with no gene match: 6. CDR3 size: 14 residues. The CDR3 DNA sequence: TGCAGTGCTAGGCCTAGCGGGGGGGCGGGTGAGCAGTTCTTC. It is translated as CSARPSGGAGEQFF.

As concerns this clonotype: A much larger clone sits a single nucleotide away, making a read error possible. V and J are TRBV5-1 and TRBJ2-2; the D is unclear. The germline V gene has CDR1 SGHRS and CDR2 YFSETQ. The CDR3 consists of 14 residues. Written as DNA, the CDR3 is TGCGACAGCAGCTTGGTCGGCCCTGGGGGGGAGCTGTTTTTT. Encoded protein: CDSSLVGPGGELFF.

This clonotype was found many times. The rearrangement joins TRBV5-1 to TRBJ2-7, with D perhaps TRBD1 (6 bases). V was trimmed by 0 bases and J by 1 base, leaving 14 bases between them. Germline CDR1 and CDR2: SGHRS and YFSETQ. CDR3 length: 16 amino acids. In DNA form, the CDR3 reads TGCGCCAGCAGCTTGGACGGGCAGGGGTCTTCCTACGAGCAGTACTTC. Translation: CASSLDGQGSSYEQYF.

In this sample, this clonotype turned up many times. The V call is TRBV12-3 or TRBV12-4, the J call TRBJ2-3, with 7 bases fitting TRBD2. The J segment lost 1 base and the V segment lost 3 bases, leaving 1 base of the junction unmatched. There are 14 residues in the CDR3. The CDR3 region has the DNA TGTGCCAGCAGTTTTCGGGGGGGCACAGATACGCAGTATTTT. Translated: CASSFRGGTDTQYF.

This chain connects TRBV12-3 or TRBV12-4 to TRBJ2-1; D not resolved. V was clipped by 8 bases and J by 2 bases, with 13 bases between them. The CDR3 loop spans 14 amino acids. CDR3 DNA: TGTGCCAGCGCCCAGGAGTTTACCTACAATGAGCAGTTCTTC. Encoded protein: CASAQEFTYNEQFF.

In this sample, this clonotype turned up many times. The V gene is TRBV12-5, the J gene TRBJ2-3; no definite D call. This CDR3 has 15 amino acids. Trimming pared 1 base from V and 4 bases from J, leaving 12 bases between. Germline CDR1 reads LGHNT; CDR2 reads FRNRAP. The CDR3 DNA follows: TGTGCTAGTGGTTTGGGGGGTGCGATCGCAGATACGCAGTATTTT. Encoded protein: CASGLGGAIADTQYF.

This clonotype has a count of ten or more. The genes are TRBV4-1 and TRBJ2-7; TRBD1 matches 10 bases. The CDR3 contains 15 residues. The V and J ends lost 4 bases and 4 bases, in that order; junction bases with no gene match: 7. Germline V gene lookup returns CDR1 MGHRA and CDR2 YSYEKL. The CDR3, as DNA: TGCGCCAGCAGCCGGTCGGGACAGGGGATTTACGAGCAGTACTTC. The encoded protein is CASSRSGQGIYEQYF.

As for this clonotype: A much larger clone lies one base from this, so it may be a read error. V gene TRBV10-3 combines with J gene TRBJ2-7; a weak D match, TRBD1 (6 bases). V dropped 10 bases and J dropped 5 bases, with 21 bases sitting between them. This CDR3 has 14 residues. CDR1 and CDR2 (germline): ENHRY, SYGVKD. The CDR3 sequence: CATRVGTPHHEQYF. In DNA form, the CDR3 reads TGTGCCACCAGGGTGGGGACACCCCACCACGAGCAGTACTTC.

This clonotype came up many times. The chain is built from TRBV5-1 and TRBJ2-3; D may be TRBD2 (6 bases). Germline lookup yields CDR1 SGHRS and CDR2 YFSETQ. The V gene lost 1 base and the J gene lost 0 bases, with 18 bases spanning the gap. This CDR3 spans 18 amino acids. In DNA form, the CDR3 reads TGCGCCAGCAGCTTGAGGAGTAGCGGACGCTCTAGCACAGATACGCAGTATTTT. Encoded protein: CASSLRSSGRSSTDTQYF.